Sequencing of this T cell receptor beta chain was carried out in a study of T cell changes during pregnancy in multiple sclerosis. Sequencing used immunoSEQ multiplex PCR; TCRdb keeps in-frame clones, though not all of them. The table shows 75,000 to 100,000 clones, with 91% occurring only once. Germline CDR1 is SGHTA and CDR2 is FQGNSA. Trimming pared 5 bases from V and 5 bases from J, leaving 15 bases between. The CDR3 covers 15 residues. This sample comprised peripheral blood, obtained after pregnancy. This clonotype was sampled from a female donor in good health, enrolled as a control in a pregnancy study. J is TRBJ1-4 and V is TRBV7-2, with D perhaps TRBD1 (6 bases). The DNA for the CDR3 is TGTGCCAGCAGCATCAGGGGTCGCCTAAATGAAAAACTGTTTTTT. Its translation is CASSIRGRLNEKLFF. The full variable domain, with the rest looked up from reference TRBV7-2 and TRBJ1-4, is GAGVSQSPSNKVTEKGKDVELRCDPISGHTALYWYRQSLGQGLEFLIYFQGNSAPDKSGLPSDRFSAERTGGSVSTLTIQRTQQEDSAVYLCASSIRGRLNEKLFFGSGTQLSVL.